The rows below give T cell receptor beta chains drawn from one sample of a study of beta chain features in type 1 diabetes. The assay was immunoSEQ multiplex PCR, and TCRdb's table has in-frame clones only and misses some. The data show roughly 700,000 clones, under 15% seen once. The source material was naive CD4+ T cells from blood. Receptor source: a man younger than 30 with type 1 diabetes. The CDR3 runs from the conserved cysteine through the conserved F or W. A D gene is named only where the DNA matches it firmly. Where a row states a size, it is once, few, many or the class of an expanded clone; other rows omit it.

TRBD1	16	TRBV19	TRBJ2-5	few	CASSGGSGQLQETQYF	TGTGCCAGTAGTGGGGGATCGGGACAGCTTCAAGAGACCCAGTACTTC
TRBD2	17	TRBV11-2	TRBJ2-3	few	CASSSRTSGGVQDTQYF	TGTGCCAGCAGCTCAAGGACTAGCGGGGGGGTTCAAGATACGCAGTATTTT
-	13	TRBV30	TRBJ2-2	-	CAWSTRDTGELFF	TGTGCCTGGAGTACCCGTGACACCGGGGAGCTGTTTTTT
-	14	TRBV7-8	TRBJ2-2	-	CASSLRRTAGELFF	TGTGCCAGCAGCTTACGAAGGACAGCAGGGGAGCTGTTTTTT
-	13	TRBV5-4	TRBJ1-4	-	CASRFQGNEKLFF	TGTGCCAGCAGATTCCAGGGAAATGAAAAACTGTTTTTT
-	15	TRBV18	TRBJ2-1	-	CASAPEGGQYNEQFF	TGTGCCAGCGCACCAGAGGGGGGACAATACAATGAGCAGTTCTTC
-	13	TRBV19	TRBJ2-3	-	CASTTTGTDTQYF	TGTGCCAGTACCACGACGGGGACAGATACGCAGTATTTT
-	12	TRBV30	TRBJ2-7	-	CAWRQGSYEQYF	TGTGCCTGGAGACAGGGCTCGTACGAGCAGTACTTC
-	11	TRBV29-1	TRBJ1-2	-	CSVEAYGGYTF	TGCAGCGTTGAAGCGTACGGGGGCTACACCTTC
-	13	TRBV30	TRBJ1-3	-	CASVRFSGNTIYF	TGTGCCAGTGTCCGGTTTTCTGGAAACACCATATATTTT
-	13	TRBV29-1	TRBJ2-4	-	CSVGAVPQNIQYF	TGCAGCGTTGGTGCTGTCCCCCAAAACATTCAGTACTTC
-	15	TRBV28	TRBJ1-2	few	CASSFSTGALRGYTF	TGTGCCAGCAGTTTTTCAACAGGCGCCTTGCGGGGCTACACCTTC
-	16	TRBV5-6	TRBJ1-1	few	CASSPLGGLPNTEAFF	TGTGCCAGCAGCCCGTTGGGGGGCCTTCCGAACACTGAAGCTTTCTTT
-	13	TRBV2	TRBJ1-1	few	CASKDGRHTEAFF	TGTGCCAGCAAAGACGGGCGACACACTGAAGCTTTCTTT
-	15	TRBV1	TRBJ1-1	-	CTSSQDLDRFTEAFF	TGCACCAGCAGCCAAGATTTGGACAGGTTCACTGAAGCTTTCTTT
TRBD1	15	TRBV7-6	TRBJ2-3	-	CASSRQGTETDTQYF	TGTGCCAGCAGCCGACAGGGTACGGAGACAGATACGCAGTATTTT
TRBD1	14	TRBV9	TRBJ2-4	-	CASSAGQGGDIQYF	TGTGCCAGCAGCGCGGGACAGGGAGGAGACATTCAGTACTTC
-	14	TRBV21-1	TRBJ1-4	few	CASRRDRVREKLFF	TGTGCCAGCAGGCGGGACAGGGTTAGGGAAAAACTGTTTTTT
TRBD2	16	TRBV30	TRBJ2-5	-	CAWSGTSGGSLKTQYF	TGTGCCTGGAGCGGGACTAGCGGGGGGTCTCTGAAGACCCAGTACTTC
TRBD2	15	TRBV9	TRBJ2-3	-	CASTAGGGGTDTQYF	TGTGCCAGCACCGCGGGAGGAGGGGGCACAGATACGCAGTATTTT
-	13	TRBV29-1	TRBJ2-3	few	CSSEGRLTDTQYF	TGCAGTTCTGAGGGGCGGCTCACAGATACGCAGTATTTT
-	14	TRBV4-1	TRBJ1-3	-	CASSQHWTGNTIYF	TGCGCCAGCAGCCAACATTGGACTGGAAACACCATATATTTT
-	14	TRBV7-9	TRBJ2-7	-	CASSLTVQPYEQYF	TGTGCCAGCAGCTTAACAGTGCAACCCTACGAGCAGTACTTC
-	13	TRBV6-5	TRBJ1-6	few	CASRQGRDSPLHF	TGTGCCAGCAGACAGGGACGGGATTCACCCCTCCACTTT
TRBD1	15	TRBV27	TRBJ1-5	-	CASSRMTGGNQPQHF	TGTGCCAGCAGTAGGATGACAGGGGGCAATCAGCCCCAGCATTTT
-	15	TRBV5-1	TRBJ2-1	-	CASSLVGAGGNEQFF	TGCGCCAGCAGCTTGGTTGGAGCGGGCGGCAATGAGCAGTTCTTC
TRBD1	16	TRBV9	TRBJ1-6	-	CASSPGGILGVSPLHF	TGTGCCAGCAGCCCAGGGGGAATTTTGGGGGTGTCACCCCTCCACTTT
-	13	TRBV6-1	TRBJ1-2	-	CASSEQGDGGYTF	TGTGCCAGCAGTGAACAGGGAGATGGTGGCTACACCTTC
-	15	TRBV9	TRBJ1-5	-	CASSVFTGLNQPQHF	TGTGCCAGCAGCGTCTTCACAGGGTTAAATCAGCCCCAGCATTTT
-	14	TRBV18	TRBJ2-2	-	CASSADLFTGELFF	TGTGCCAGCTCAGCAGACCTTTTCACCGGGGAGCTGTTTTTT
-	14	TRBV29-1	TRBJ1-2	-	CSAEGRGANYGYTF	TGCAGCGCGGAGGGGCGGGGAGCTAACTATGGCTACACCTTC
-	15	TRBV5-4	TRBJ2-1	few	CASSPGTSAYNEQFF	TGTGCCAGCAGCCCCGGGACCTCGGCCTACAATGAGCAGTTCTTC
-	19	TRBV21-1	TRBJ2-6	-	CASSKTGTPFLSGANVLTF	TGTGCCAGCAGCAAAACCGGGACACCATTCTTGTCTGGGGCCAACGTCCTGACTTTC
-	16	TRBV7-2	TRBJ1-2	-	CASSLEGVTSNYGYTF	TGTGCCAGCAGCTTAGAGGGCGTCACCTCTAACTATGGCTACACCTTC
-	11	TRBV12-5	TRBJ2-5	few	CASALEETQYF	TGTGCTAGTGCCCTTGAGGAGACCCAGTACTTC
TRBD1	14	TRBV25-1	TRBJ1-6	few	CASSGTGGRSPLHF	TGTGCCAGCAGTGGGACAGGGGGAAGATCACCCCTCCACTTT
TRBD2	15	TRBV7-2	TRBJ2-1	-	CASSLLAGGHEEQFF	TGTGCCAGCAGCTTGTTGGCGGGGGGGCATGAGGAGCAGTTCTTC